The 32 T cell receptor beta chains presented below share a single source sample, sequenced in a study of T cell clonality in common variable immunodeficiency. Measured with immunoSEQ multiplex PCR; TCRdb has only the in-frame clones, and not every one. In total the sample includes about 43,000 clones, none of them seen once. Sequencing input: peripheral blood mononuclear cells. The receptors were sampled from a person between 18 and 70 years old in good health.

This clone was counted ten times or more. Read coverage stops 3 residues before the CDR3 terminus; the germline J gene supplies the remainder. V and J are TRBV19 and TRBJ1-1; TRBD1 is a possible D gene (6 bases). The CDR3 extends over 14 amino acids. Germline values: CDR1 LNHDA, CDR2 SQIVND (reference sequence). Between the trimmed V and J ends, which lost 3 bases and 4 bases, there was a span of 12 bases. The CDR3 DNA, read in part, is TGTGCCAGTAGTATCGGGGGGCGTAGCACTGAA. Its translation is CASSIGGRSTE. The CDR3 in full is CASSIGGRSTEAFF.

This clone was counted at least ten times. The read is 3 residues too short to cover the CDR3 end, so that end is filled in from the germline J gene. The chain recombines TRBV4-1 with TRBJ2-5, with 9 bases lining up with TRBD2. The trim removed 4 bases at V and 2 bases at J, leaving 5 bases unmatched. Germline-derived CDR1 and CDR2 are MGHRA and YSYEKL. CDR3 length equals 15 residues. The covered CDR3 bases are TGCGCCAGCAGCCTGCGGGGGGGGGTTCAAGAGACC. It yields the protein CASSLRGGVQET. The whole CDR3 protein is CASSLRGGVQETQYF.

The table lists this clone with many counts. The CDR3 is CSARGLGNSNQPQHF. CDR3 DNA (partial): TGCAGTGCCCGCGGACTGGGCAATAGCAATCAGCCC. J is TRBJ1-5 and V is TRBV20-1, with no clear D. The CDR3 goes on 3 residues after the read ends, and that part is filled in from the germline J gene. Germline V lookup: CDR1 DFQATT, CDR2 SNEGSKA (reference sequence). Trimming stripped 6 bases from V and 0 bases from J, with 15 bases between. This CDR3 spans 15 amino acids.

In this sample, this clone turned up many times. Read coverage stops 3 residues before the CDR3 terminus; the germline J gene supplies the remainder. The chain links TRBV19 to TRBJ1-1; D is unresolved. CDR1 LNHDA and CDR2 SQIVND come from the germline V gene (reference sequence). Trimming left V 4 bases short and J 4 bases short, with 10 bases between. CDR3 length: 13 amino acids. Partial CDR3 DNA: TGTGCCAGTAGTAAGAGGGTTAGCACTGAA. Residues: CASSKRVSTE. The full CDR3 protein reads CASSKRVSTEAFF.

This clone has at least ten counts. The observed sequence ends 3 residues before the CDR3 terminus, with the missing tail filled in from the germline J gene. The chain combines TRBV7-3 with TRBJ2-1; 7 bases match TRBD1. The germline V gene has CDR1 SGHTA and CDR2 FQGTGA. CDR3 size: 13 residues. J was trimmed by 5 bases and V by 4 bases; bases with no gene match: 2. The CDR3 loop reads CASSSGQNNEQFF. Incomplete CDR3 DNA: TGTGCCAGCAGCTCGGGACAGAACAATGAG. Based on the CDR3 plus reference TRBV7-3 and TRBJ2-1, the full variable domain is GAGVSQTPSNKVTEKGKYVELRCDPISGHTALYWYRQSLGQGPEFLIYFQGTGAADDSGLPNDRFFAVRPEGSVSTLKIQRTERGDSAVYLCASSSGQNNEQFFGPGTRLTVL.

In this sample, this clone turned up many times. CDR3 loop: CASSEVKAGSDTQYF. The sequenced CDR3 bases are TGTGCCAGCAGTGAAGTAAAGGCGGGTTCAGATACG. The chain recombines TRBV6-1 with TRBJ2-3; TRBD2 is a possible D gene (5 bases). The sequence runs out 3 residues before the end of the CDR3; the remainder is reconstructed from the germline J gene. There are 15 residues in the CDR3. In germline, CDR1 is MNHNS, CDR2 SASEGT. V lost 1 base and J lost 4, with 12 bases in between.

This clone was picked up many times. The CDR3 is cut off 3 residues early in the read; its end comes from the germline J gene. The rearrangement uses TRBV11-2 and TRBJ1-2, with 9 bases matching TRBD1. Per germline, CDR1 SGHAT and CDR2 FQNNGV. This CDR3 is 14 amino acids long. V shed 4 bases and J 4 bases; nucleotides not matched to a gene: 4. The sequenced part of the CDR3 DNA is TGTGCCAGCAGCTCGGGACAGGGCGGCTATGGC. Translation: CASSSGQGGYG. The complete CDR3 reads CASSSGQGGYGYTF.

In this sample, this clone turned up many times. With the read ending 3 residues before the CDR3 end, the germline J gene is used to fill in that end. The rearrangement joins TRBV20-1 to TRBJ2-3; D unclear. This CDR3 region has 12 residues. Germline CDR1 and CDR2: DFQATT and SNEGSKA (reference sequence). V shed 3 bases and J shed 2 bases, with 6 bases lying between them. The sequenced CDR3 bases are TGCAGTGCTAGCCCGTCCACAGATACG. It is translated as CSASPSTDT. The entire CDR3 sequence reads CSASPSTDTQYF.

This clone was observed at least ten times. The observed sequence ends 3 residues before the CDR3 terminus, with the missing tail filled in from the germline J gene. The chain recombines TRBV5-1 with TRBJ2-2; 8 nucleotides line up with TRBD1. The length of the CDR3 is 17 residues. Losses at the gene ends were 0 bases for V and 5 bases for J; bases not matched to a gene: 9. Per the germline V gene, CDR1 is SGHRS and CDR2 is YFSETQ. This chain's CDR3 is CASSLEVTGVATGELFF. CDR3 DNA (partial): TGCGCCAGCAGCTTGGAAGTGACAGGGGTCGCTACCGGGGAG.

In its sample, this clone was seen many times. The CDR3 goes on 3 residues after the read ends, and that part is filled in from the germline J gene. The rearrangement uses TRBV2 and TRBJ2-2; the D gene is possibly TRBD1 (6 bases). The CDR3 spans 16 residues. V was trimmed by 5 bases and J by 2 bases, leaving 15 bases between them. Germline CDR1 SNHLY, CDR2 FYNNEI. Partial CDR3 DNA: TGTGCCAGCAGTCGGACTCGGACAGCCAACACCGGGGAG. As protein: CASSRTRTANTGE. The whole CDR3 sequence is CASSRTRTANTGELFF.

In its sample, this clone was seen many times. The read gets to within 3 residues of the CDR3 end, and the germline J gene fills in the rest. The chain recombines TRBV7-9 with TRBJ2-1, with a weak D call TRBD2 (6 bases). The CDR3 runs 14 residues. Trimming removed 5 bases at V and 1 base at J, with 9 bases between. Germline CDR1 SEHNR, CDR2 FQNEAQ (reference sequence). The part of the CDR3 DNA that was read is TGTGCCAGCAGCGGACGGGGGTCCTACAATGAG. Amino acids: CASSGRGSYNE. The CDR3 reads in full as CASSGRGSYNEQFF.

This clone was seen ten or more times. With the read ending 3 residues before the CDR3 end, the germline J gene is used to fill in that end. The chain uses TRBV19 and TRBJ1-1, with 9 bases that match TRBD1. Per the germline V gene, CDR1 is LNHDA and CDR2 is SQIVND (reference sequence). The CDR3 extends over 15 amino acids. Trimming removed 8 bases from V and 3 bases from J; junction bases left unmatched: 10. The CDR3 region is CASCFEGQGDTEAFF. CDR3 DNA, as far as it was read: TGTGCCAGTTGTTTTGAGGGACAGGGAGACACTGAA.

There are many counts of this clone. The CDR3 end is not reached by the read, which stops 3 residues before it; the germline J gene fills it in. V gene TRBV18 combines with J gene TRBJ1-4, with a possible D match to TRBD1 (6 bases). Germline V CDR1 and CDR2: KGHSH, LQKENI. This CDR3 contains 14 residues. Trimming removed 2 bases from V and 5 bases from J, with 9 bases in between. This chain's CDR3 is CASSPGTGNEKLFF. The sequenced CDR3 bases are TGTGCCAGCTCACCAGGAACAGGGAATGAAAAA.

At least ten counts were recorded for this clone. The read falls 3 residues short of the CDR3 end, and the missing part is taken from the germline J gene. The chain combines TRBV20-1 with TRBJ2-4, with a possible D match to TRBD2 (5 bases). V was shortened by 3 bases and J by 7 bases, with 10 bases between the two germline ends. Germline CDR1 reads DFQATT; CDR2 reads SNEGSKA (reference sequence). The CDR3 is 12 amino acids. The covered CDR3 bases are TGCAGTGCTAGCCCTAGCTTCAACATT. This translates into CSASPSFNI. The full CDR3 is CSASPSFNIQYF.

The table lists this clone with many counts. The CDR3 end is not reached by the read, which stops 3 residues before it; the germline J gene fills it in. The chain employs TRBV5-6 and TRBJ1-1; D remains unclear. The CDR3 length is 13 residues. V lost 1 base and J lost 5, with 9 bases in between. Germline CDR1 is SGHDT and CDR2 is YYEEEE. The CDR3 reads CASSLRAWTEAFF. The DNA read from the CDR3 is TGTGCCAGCAGCTTGCGCGCTTGGACTGAA.

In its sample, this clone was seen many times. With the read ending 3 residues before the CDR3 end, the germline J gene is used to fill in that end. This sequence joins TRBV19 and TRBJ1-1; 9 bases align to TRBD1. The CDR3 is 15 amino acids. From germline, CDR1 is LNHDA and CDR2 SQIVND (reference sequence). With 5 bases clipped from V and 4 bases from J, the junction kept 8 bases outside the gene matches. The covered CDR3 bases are TGTGCCAGTAGTCGTACCGGGACAGGGTTCACTGAA. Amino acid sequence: CASSRTGTGFTE. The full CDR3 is CASSRTGTGFTEAFF.

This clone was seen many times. Partial CDR3 DNA: TGCGCCAGCAGCTTGGCGGACGAG. It is translated as CASSLADE. In full, the CDR3 is CASSLADEQYF. The gene calls are TRBV5-1 and TRBJ2-7; no definite D call. The read finishes 3 residues shy of the CDR3 end, and the germline J gene is used to complete it. This CDR3 has 11 residues. Germline CDR1 SGHRS, CDR2 YFSETQ. V was clipped by 0 bases and J by 5 bases, with 3 bases between them.

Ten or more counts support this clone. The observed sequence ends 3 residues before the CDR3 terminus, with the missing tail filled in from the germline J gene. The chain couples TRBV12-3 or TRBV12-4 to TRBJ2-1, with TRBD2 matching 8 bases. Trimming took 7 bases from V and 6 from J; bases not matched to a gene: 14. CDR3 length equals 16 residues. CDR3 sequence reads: CASTDSGVQRSNEQFF. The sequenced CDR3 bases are TGTGCCAGCACCGATAGCGGGGTACAAAGGTCCAATGAG.

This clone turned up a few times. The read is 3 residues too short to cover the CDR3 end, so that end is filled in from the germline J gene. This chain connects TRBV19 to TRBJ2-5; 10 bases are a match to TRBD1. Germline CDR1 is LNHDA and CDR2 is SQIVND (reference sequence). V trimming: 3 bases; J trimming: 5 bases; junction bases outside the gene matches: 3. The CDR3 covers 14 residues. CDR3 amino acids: CASSMTGGSETQYF. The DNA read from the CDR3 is TGTGCCAGTAGTATGACAGGGGGCTCGGAGACC. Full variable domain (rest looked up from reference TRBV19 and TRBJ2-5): DGGITQSPKYLFRKEGQNVTLSCEQNLNHDAMYWYRQDPGQGLRLIYYSQIVNDFQKGDIAEGYSVSREKKESFPLTVTSAQKNPTAFYLCASSMTGGSETQYFGPGTRLLVL.

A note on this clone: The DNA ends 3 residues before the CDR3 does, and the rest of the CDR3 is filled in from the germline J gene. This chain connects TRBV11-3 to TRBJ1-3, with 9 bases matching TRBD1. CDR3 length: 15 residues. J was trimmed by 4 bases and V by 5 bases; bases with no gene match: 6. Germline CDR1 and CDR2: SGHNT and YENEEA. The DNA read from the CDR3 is TGTGCCAGCAGCCCTGGACAGGGGCCCGGAAACACC. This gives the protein CASSPGQGPGNT. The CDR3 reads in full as CASSPGQGPGNTIYF.

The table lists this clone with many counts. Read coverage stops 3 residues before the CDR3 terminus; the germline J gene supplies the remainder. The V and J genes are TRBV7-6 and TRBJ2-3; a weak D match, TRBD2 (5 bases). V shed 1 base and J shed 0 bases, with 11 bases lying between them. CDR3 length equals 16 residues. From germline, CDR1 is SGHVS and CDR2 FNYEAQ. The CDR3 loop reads CASSLVGGQSTDTQYF. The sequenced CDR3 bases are TGTGCCAGCAGCTTAGTCGGCGGGCAAAGCACAGATACG. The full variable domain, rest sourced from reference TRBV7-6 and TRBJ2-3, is GAGVSQSPRYKVTKRGQDVALRCDPISGHVSLYWYRQALGQGPEFLTYFNYEAQQDKSGLPNDRFSAERPEGSISTLTIQRTEQRDSAMYRCASSLVGGQSTDTQYFGPGTRLTVL.

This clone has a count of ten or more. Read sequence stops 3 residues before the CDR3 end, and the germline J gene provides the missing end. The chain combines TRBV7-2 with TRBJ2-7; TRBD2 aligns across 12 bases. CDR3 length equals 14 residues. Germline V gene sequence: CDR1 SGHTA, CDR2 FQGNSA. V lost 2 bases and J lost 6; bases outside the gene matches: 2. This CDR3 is CASSLQLAGGEQYF. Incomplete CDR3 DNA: TGTGCCAGCAGCTTACAACTAGCGGGGGGCGAG.

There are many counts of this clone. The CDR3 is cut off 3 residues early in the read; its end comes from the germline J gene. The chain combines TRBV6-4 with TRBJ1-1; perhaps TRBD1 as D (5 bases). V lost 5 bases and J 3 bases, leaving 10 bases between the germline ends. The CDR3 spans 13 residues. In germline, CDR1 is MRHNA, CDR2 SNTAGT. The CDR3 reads CASSLGEHTEAFF. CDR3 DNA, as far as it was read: TGTGCCAGCAGTCTAGGGGAACACACTGAA.

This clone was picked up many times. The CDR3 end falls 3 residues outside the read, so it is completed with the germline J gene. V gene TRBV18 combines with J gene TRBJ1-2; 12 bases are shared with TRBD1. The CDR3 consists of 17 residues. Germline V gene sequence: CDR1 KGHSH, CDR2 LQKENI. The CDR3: CASSLAGTGGEEAGYTF. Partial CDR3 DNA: TGTGCCAGCTCACTCGCCGGGACAGGGGGCGAAGAAGCGGGC.

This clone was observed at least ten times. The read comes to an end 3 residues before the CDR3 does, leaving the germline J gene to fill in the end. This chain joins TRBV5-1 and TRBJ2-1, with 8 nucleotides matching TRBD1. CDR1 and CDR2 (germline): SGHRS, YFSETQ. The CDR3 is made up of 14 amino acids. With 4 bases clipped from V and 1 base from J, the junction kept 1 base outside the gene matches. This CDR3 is CASSNRGSYNEQFF. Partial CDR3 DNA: TGCGCCAGCAGCAACAGGGGGTCCTACAATGAG.

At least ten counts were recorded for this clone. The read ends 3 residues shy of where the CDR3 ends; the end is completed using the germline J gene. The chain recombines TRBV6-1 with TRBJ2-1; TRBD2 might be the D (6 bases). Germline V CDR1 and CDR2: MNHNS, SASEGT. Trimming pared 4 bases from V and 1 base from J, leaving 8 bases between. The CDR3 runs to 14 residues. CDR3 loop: CASSALASYNEQFF. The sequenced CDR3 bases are TGTGCCAGCAGTGCGCTAGCGTCCTACAATGAG.

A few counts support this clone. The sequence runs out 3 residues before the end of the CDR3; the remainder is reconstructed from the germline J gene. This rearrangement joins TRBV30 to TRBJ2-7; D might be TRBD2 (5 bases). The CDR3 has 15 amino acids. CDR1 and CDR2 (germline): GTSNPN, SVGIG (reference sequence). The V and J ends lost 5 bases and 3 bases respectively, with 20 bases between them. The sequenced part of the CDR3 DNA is TGTGCCTGGTGTGGTGCGGCGGGTGGTTACTACGAG. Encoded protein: CAWCGAAGGYYE. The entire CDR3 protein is CAWCGAAGGYYEQYF. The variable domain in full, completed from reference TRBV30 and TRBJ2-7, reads SQTIHQWPATLVQPVGSPLSLECTVEGTSNPNLYWYRQAAGRGLQLLFYSVGIGQISSEVPQNLSASRPQDRQFILSSKKLLLSDSGFYLCAWCGAAGGYYEQYFGPGTRLTVT.

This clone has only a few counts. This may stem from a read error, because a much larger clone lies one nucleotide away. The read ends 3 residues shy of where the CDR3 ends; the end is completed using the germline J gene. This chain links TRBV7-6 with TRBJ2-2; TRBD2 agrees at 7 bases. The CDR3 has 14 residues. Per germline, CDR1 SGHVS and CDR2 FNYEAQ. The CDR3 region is CASSSGGANEKLFF. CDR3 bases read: TGTGCCAGCAGCTCGGGGGGTGCTAATGAAAAG.

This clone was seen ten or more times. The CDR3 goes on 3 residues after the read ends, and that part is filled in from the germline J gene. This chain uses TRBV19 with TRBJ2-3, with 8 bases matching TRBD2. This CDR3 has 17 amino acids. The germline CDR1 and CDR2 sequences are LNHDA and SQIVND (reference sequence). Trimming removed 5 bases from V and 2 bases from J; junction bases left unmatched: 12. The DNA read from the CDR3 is TGTGCCAGTAGTTTTTCACTTTTAGCGGGATCCACAGATACG. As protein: CASSFSLLAGSTDT. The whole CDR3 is CASSFSLLAGSTDTQYF.

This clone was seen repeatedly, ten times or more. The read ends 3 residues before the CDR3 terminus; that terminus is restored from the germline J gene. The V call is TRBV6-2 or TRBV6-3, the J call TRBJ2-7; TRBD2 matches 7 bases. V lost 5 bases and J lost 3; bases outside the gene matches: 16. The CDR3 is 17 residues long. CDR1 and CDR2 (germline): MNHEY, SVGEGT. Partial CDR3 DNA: TGTGCCAGCAGTCCCAGGGACTATAGTAGAGTTAGCTACGAG. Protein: CASSPRDYSRVSYE. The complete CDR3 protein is CASSPRDYSRVSYEQYF.

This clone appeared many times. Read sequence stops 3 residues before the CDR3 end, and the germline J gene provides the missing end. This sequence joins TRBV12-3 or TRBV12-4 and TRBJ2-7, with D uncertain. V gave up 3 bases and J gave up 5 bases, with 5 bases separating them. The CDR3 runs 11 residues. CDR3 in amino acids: CASSFIHEQYF. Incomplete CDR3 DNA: TGTGCCAGCAGTTTTATTCACGAG.

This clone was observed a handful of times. The CDR3 sequence is CASRPTGAYEQYF. The DNA read from the CDR3 is TGTGCCAGCAGGCCCACAGGGGCCTACGAG. The chain recombines TRBV2 with TRBJ2-7; 7 positions match TRBD1. The CDR3 end lies 3 residues beyond the end of the read and is filled in from the germline J gene. V was pared by 6 bases and J by 2 bases, with 4 bases of the junction left unmatched. Germline CDR1 is SNHLY and CDR2 is FYNNEI. The CDR3 is 13 residues long.